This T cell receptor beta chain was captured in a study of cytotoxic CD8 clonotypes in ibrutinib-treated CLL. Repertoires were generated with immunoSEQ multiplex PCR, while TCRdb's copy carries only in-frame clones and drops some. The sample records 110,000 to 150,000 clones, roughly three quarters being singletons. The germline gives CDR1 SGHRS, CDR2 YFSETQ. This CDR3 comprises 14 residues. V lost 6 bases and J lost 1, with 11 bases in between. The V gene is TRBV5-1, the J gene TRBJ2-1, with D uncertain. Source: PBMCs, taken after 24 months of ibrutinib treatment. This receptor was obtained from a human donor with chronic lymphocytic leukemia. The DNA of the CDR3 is TGCGCCAGCAATAACGGGCAATCCTACAATGAGCAGTTCTTC. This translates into CASNNGQSYNEQFF.